These T cell receptor beta chains were read from a single sample in a study of metastatic and nonmetastatic thyroid tumors. TCRdb called clones again from the PCR reads with MiXCR. This table has tens of thousands of clones, over 25% appearing once. Input material: blood. Receptors were obtained from a female donor with papillary thyroid cancer or a benign thyroid nodule (not recorded which). Some clones in this sample may be carry-over from other donors' samples. CDR3s include the opening cysteine and the closing phenylalanine or tryptophan. D genes are given only for firm matches. Rows give clone size only sometimes, using once, few, many, or a class for an expanded clone.

TRBJ2-3 | NA | 13 | TRBV30 | NA | CAWSAGGTDTQYF | TGTGCCTGGAGTGCGGGAGGCACAGATACGCAGTATTTT
TRBJ2-1 | many | 17 | TRBV29-1 | TRBD2 | CSAGGKTSGTSVHEQFF | TGCAGCGCGGGGGGAAAAACGAGCGGGACTAGCGTTCATGAGCAGTTCTTC
TRBJ2-7 | few | 13 | TRBV28 | NA | CASSSSSSYEQYF | TGTGCCAGCAGCTCCTCCAGCTCCTACGAGCAGTACTTC
TRBJ2-5 | many | 15 | TRBV20-1 | TRBD2 | CSATSGAPRQETQYF | TGCAGTGCCACTAGCGGGGCGCCCAGACAAGAGACCCAGTACTTC
TRBJ2-1 | NA | 14 | TRBV7-6 | TRBD1 | CASSLWDRDYEQFF | TGTGCCAGCAGCTTATGGGACAGGGATTATGAGCAGTTCTTC
TRBJ1-3 | many | 15 | TRBV6-1 | NA | CASRYTRNSGNTIYF | TGTGCCAGCAGGTATACCAGGAACTCTGGAAACACCATATATTTT
TRBJ2-1 | many | 16 | TRBV20-1 | TRBD2 | CSAHIRTSGSYNEQFF | TGCAGTGCTCATATAAGGACTAGCGGGAGTTACAATGAGCAGTTCTTC
TRBJ2-5 | medium-sized | 15 | TRBV4-3 | NA | CASSQDPVRQETQYF | TGCGCCAGCAGCCAAGATCCCGTGCGGCAAGAGACCCAGTACTTC
TRBJ1-2 | few | 13 | TRBV24-1 | NA | CATSEGQPFGYTF | TGTGCCACCAGTGAAGGCCAGCCTTTCGGCTACACCTTC
TRBJ2-2 | NA | 13 | TRBV5-1 | NA | CASVDPLTGELFF | TGCGCCAGCGTCGATCCCCTCACCGGGGAGCTGTTTTTT
TRBJ1-2 | medium-sized | 13 | TRBV5-5 | TRBD1 | CASSFDREFPYTF | TGTGCCAGCAGTTTTGACAGGGAGTTCCCCTACACCTTC
TRBJ1-1 | NA | 16 | TRBV4-1 | NA | CASSQERGAAATEAFF | TGCGCCAGCAGCCAAGAAAGAGGGGCCGCCGCCACTGAAGCTTTCTTT
TRBJ2-1 | many | 15 | TRBV12-3/TRBV12-4 | TRBD1 | CASSRTGGANNEQFF | TGTGCCAGCAGTCGTACAGGGGGCGCTAACAATGAGCAGTTCTTC
TRBJ2-1 | medium-sized | 16 | TRBV7-8 | TRBD2 | CASSPTAGGGYNEQFF | TGTGCCAGCAGCCCTACGGCCGGGGGGGGTTACAATGAGCAGTTCTTC
TRBJ2-7 | NA | 15 | TRBV27 | NA | CASSLSPRKGYEQYF | TGTGCCAGCAGTTTATCCCCCCGGAAGGGTTACGAGCAGTACTTC
TRBJ2-5 | NA | 18 | TRBV20-1 | TRBD2 | CSARPDREGVSSDGTQYF | TGCAGTGCTAGACCCGATAGGGAGGGAGTCTCGTCGGATGGGACCCAGTACTTC
TRBJ2-7 | NA | 14 | TRBV30 | NA | CACLASTHTYEQYF | TGTGCCTGTCTGGCCTCGACTCATACCTACGAGCAGTACTTC
TRBJ2-1 | NA | 15 | TRBV19 | NA | CASTLSVSSYNEQFF | TGTGCCAGTACTCTTAGCGTGAGCTCCTACAATGAGCAGTTCTTC
TRBJ2-7 | many | 12 | TRBV6-1 | NA | CASSPTVYEQYF | TGTGCCAGCAGCCCGACAGTCTACGAGCAGTACTTC
TRBJ2-7 | many | 15 | TRBV15 | NA | CATSRDRDRYGEQYF | TGTGCCACCAGCAGAGATCGGGACCGATACGGGGAGCAGTACTTC
TRBJ2-7 | NA | 13 | TRBV7-9 | NA | CASSTGQSYEQYF | TGTGCCAGCAGTACTGGACAATCCTACGAGCAGTACTTC
TRBJ2-1 | medium-sized | 18 | TRBV24-1 | NA | CATSGSPRGSPSYNEQFF | TGTGCCACCAGTGGATCCCCGCGAGGGAGTCCCTCCTACAATGAGCAGTTCTTC
TRBJ2-3 | many | 14 | TRBV2 | TRBD1 | CASSGDRGTDTQYF | TGTGCCAGCTCTGGAGACAGGGGCACAGATACGCAGTATTTT
TRBJ1-5 | many | 15 | TRBV12-3/TRBV12-4 | NA | CASRYGTASNQPQHF | TGTGCCAGCAGATACGGGACGGCTAGCAATCAGCCCCAGCATTTT
TRBJ2-7 | many | 13 | TRBV18 | TRBD2 | CASSPPGGVEQYF | TGTGCCAGCTCACCACCGGGGGGGGTCGAGCAGTACTTC
TRBJ2-3 | many | 16 | TRBV7-8 | TRBD1 | CASSERTGRSTDTQYF | TGTGCCAGCAGCGAACGGACAGGGCGAAGCACAGATACGCAGTATTTT
TRBJ2-1 | few | 13 | TRBV28 | TRBD2 | CASKASGYNEQFF | TGTGCCAGCAAAGCTAGCGGGTACAATGAGCAGTTCTTC
TRBJ1-2 | medium-sized | 15 | TRBV5-1 | TRBD1 | CASSLAMTGFGGYTF | TGCGCCAGCAGCTTGGCGATGACAGGGTTCGGTGGCTACACCTTC
TRBJ2-3 | many | 16 | TRBV18 | TRBD2 | CASSDFGTKVTDTQYF | TGTGCCAGCTCAGACTTCGGGACTAAGGTCACAGATACGCAGTATTTT
TRBJ1-5 | many | 15 | TRBV10-2 | TRBD1 | CASSADRGPNQPQHF | TGCGCCAGCAGTGCCGACAGGGGCCCCAATCAGCCCCAGCATTTT
TRBJ2-2 | few | 14 | TRBV12-3/TRBV12-4 | NA | CASSFRQNTGELFF | TGTGCCAGCAGTTTTCGACAGAACACCGGGGAGCTGTTTTTT
TRBJ1-1 | NA | 13 | TRBV5-1 | NA | CASSFGGAGEAFF | TGCGCCAGCAGCTTTGGAGGGGCCGGTGAAGCTTTCTTT
TRBJ2-6 | few | 16 | TRBV15 | NA | CATSPPRGSGANVLTF | TGTGCCACCAGCCCTCCCAGGGGCTCTGGGGCCAACGTCCTGACTTTC
TRBJ2-1 | many | 14 | TRBV7-2 | TRBD2 | CASSLSGDYNEQFF | TGTGCCAGCAGCTTGAGCGGGGACTACAATGAGCAGTTCTTC
TRBJ1-2 | NA | 14 | TRBV4-3 | NA | CASSPTGRSYGYTF | TGCGCCAGCAGCCCGACCGGACGGAGCTATGGCTACACCTTC
TRBJ1-6 | NA | 13 | TRBV5-6 | NA | CASSPNRNSPLHF | TGTGCCAGCAGCCCTAACCGTAATTCACCCCTCCACTTT
TRBJ1-6 | NA | 14 | TRBV7-8 | TRBD1 | CASVQGTANSPLHF | TGTGCCAGCGTCCAAGGGACAGCGAATTCACCCCTCCACTTT
TRBJ2-3 | once | 15 | TRBV20-1 | TRBD2 | CSASRLAGGQDTQYF | TGCAGTGCTAGTAGGCTAGCGGGAGGACAAGATACGCAGTATTTT
TRBJ2-3 | many | 13 | TRBV10-1 | TRBD1 | CASSGQGTDTQYF | TGCGCCAGCAGTGGACAGGGGACAGATACGCAGTATTTT
TRBJ1-1 | many | 12 | TRBV5-4 | NA | CASSSPGGAAFF | TGTGCCAGCAGCTCCCCGGGAGGGGCGGCTTTCTTT
TRBJ2-2 | NA | 16 | TRBV30 | TRBD2 | CAWTPGLAVPDGELFF | TGTGCCTGGACCCCGGGACTAGCGGTCCCCGACGGGGAGCTGTTTTTC
TRBJ1-1 | many | 14 | TRBV18 | TRBD1 | CASSPRDRGSEAFF | TGTGCCAGCTCACCACGGGACAGGGGTTCAGAGGCTTTCTTT
TRBJ1-2 | few | 13 | TRBV24-1 | NA | CATSERANYGYTF | TGTGCCACCAGTGAACGAGCTAACTATGGCTACACCTTC